This T cell receptor (beta chain) was captured in a study of blood T cell repertoires in COVID-19. Study overall: COVID-19 samples collected from the United States, Italy and Spain covered acute and convalescent phases.

V shed 4 bases and J shed 2 bases, with 15 bases lying between them. The CDR3 is made up of 15 amino acids. Germline CDR1 SGHRS, CDR2 YFSETQ. Participants' reported clinical history set cohort assignment. The authors' processing: For nucleated cells, counts were estimated from reference gene primer amplification. Produced via immunoSEQ multiplex PCR; TCRdb's table is partial and in-frame only. V and J calls plus clone size are reproduced from that table; the DNA served to infer D and trimming. The repertoire holds fewer than 300,000 clones, with around 85% as singletons. This clone was recorded a few times.

The sequenced sample consisted of PBMCs or T cells enriched from blood (not recorded which). This receptor was obtained from a woman between 25 and 40 years old who had recovered from COVID-19. The genes are TRBV5-1 and TRBJ1-2; maybe TRBD1 (6 bases). In DNA form, the CDR3 reads TGCGCCAGCAGCCAGACAGGACGAGGCAACTATGGCTACACCTTC. Translation: CASSQTGRGNYGYTF.